Below, one TCR beta chain is given with its context. Participant age was about 18 to 89 years, and participants resided in 20 to 30 US areas. Recovery meant two consecutive negative NP/OP PCR tests, professional clearance, or resolved symptoms. Trimming removed 7 bases at V and 0 bases at J, with 9 bases between. The CDR3 runs to 13 residues. Sequencing used immunoSEQ multiplex PCR; TCRdb keeps in-frame clones, though not all of them. Here the sample spans about 350,000 clones, about 90% being singletons. The data stem from a study of blood T cell repertoires in COVID-19. This clonotype was obtained from a woman aged 30 to 39 who had recovered from COVID-19. Sequenced sample: PBMCs or T cells enriched from blood (not recorded which). V is TRBV12-3 or TRBV12-4 and J is TRBJ1-2; D remains unclear. The CDR3 sequence is CASTRRPNYGYTF. CDR3 nucleotide sequence: TGTGCCAGCACTAGACGCCCTAACTATGGCTACACCTTC.